These 2 T cell receptor beta chains originate from one sample sequenced in a study of cytomegalovirus exposure and HLA in healthy donors. Researchers ran the PCR with 60 Vbeta and 13 Jbeta primers. Some clones are missing from TCRdb's copy, which holds only in-frame ones; the method was immunoSEQ multiplex PCR. The repertoire consists of about 230,000 clones, with around four fifths occurring once and the leading ten covering 0.47%. The sample taken for sequencing was PBMCs. These receptors were collected from a boy between 5 and 17 years old in good health and CMV-seronegative.

This clone was seen more than once but under ten times. V gene TRBV11-2 combines with J gene TRBJ1-1; 8 nucleotides line up with TRBD1. Per the germline V gene, CDR1 is SGHAT and CDR2 is FQNNGV. J gave up 3 bases and V 8 bases, and 5 bases lay outside the gene matches. The CDR3 spans 13 residues. This CDR3 is CASGTGGHTEAFF. CDR3 DNA sequence: TGTGCCAGCGGCACAGGGGGACACACTGAAGCTTTCTTT. The entire variable domain, with the rest obtained from reference TRBV11-2 and TRBJ1-1, is as follows: EAGVAQSPRYKIIEKRQSVAFWCNPISGHATLYWYQQILGQGPKLLIQFQNNGVVDDSQLPKDRFSAERLKGVDSTLKIQPAKLEDSAVYLCASGTGGHTEAFFGQGTRLTVV.

V gene TRBV15 combines with J gene TRBJ2-5, with D possibly being TRBD1 (7 bases). Between the trimmed V and J ends, which lost 0 bases and 4 bases, there was a span of 12 bases. This CDR3 is built from 15 residues. Germline V gene data show CDR1 as LNHNV and CDR2 as YYDKDF (reference sequence). CDR3 sequence reads: CATSRDLQGGETQYF. As DNA, the CDR3 is TGTGCCACCAGCAGAGATCTTCAGGGGGGAGAGACCCAGTACTTC. Looking up the rest from reference TRBV15 and TRBJ2-5 gives the full variable domain: DAMVIQNPRYQVTQFGKPVTLSCSQTLNHNVMYWYQQKSSQAPKLLFHYYDKDFNNEADTPDNFQSRRPNTSFCFLDIRSPGLGDTAMYLCATSRDLQGGETQYFGPGTRLLVL.